This TCR beta chain derives from a study of Tregs in tolerant kidney transplant recipients. Study-level background: CD4+CD25+CD127- cells came from approximately three-day belatacept mixed lymphocyte reactions, some with approximately five-day graft donor restimulation. Recipient cells were told from donor cells by antibody staining.

V was pared by 4 bases and J by 7 bases, with 23 bases between. Germline V gene lookup returns CDR1 SGHDT and CDR2 YYEEEE. CDR3 length: 16 amino acids. Study results and caveats: Activated donor B cell expansion appeared to reveal the most relevant donor-specific TCRbeta repertoire.

Concerning this clone: Antigen specificity is unknown.

Profiled with immunoSEQ multiplex PCR; TCRdb holds only in-frame clones, not every one. The sample yields fewer than 40,000 clones, approximately 83% seen once. The sequence was collected from a human donor in good health. The J gene is TRBJ1-1, the V gene TRBV5-6, with D possibly matching TRBD1 (5 bases). The specimen sequenced was Tregs from blood cultured with allogeneic cells. Written as DNA, the CDR3 is TGTGCCAGCAGCCGAGGTCCACGGGGATCCGGGGGTGAAGCTTTCTTT. Its translation: CASSRGPRGSGGEAFF.